Listed here are 20 T cell receptor beta chains from one sample, sequenced in a study of cytomegalovirus exposure and HLA in healthy donors. Both 60 Vbeta primers and 13 Jbeta primers went into the PCR. The data were produced by immunoSEQ multiplex PCR, yet TCRdb's version contains in-frame clones alone and is incomplete. The data contain about 160,000 clones, over 70% of them singletons. The sample comprised PBMCs. The receptor set was obtained from a woman in her forties in good health and CMV-seropositive.

The genes are TRBV30 and TRBJ1-1; a weak D match, TRBD1 (5 bases). The V gene lost 0 bases and the J gene lost 3 bases, with 14 bases spanning the gap. Germline V lookup: CDR1 GTSNPN, CDR2 SVGIG (reference sequence). The CDR3 covers 15 residues. The CDR3: CAWSVQAGIDTEAFF. CDR3 in DNA: TGTGCCTGGAGTGTACAAGCAGGGATAGACACTGAAGCTTTCTTT.

The genes are TRBV10-3 and TRBJ2-1; 7 positions match TRBD2. V shed 6 bases, J shed 10 bases, and the junction held 12 bases outside the gene matches. The CDR3 sequence is 14 residues long. Germline V CDR1 and CDR2: ENHRY, SYGVKD. CDR3 bases: TGTGCCATCAGGGGGACTATCAGGGAAGGGGAGCAGTTCTTC. Protein sequence: CAIRGTIREGEQFF.

This clone turned up a few times. This chain links TRBV2 with TRBJ2-7; maybe TRBD1 (6 bases). The CDR3 has 12 amino acids. V gave up 7 bases and J gave up 6 bases, with 13 bases separating them. CDR1 SNHLY and CDR2 FYNNEI come from the germline V gene. CDR3 nucleotides: TGTGCCAGCACCCCCACAGGGTTCGAGCAGTACTTC. Its translation is CASTPTGFEQYF.

This rearrangement joins TRBV6-5 to TRBJ1-2; TRBD1 might be the D (6 bases). The CDR3 covers 12 residues. V was shortened by 7 bases and J by 4 bases, with 10 bases between the two germline ends. The germline V gene has CDR1 MNHEY and CDR2 SVGAGI. The CDR3 here is CASKQGSYGYTF. The CDR3 DNA reads TGTGCCAGCAAACAGGGATCCTATGGCTACACCTTC.

This clone was seen a single time. The chain carries TRBV5-1 and TRBJ1-6, with 8 bases that match TRBD1. The V segment lost 4 bases and the J segment 10 bases; nucleotides outside the gene matches: 13. CDR1 is SGHRS, CDR2 YFSETQ, per germline. The CDR3 loop spans 16 amino acids. Here the CDR3 DNA reads TGCGCCAGCAGCCCAACAGGGGGTGATTTGGGCTCACCCCTCCACTTT. It yields the protein CASSPTGGDLGSPLHF. Based on the CDR3 plus reference TRBV5-1 and TRBJ1-6, the full variable domain is KAGVTQTPRYLIKTRGQQVTLSCSPISGHRSVSWYQQTPGQGLQFLFEYFSETQRNKGNFPGRFSGRQFSNSRSEMNVSTLELGDSALYLCASSPTGGDLGSPLHFGNGTRLTVT.

This clone was counted a few times. The chain has TRBV5-1 and TRBJ2-5, with D tentatively TRBD2 (7 bases). Trimming removed 0 bases from V and 4 bases from J, with 10 bases in between. Germline V CDR1 and CDR2: SGHRS, YFSETQ. The CDR3 covers 14 residues. The CDR3 DNA reads TGCGCCAGCAGCTTGGAGGGGGGGAGAGAGACCCAGTACTTC. The encoded protein is CASSLEGGRETQYF.

This clone was detected a few times. This chain joins TRBV14 and TRBJ2-1, with D possibly matching TRBD1 (5 bases). This CDR3 is 15 amino acids long. Per germline, CDR1 SGHDN and CDR2 FVKESK. Trimming pared 3 bases from V and 4 bases from J, leaving 13 bases between. CDR3 DNA: TGTGCCAGCAGCCACCTAGGCGACAGTTACAATGAGCAGTTCTTC. Protein: CASSHLGDSYNEQFF.

The J gene is TRBJ1-2, the V gene TRBV5-1; 7 bases agree with TRBD1. The CDR3 spans 13 residues. V lost 3 bases and J lost 6; bases outside the gene matches: 5. CDR1 and CDR2 (germline): SGHRS, YFSETQ. The CDR3 DNA sequence: TGCGCCAGCAGCTCAGCAGGGGGTGATGGCTACACCTTC. It specifies CASSSAGGDGYTF.

The chain employs TRBV9 and TRBJ2-1; perhaps TRBD2 as D (5 bases). Between the trimmed V and J ends, which lost 4 bases and 9 bases, there was a span of 20 bases. The CDR3 is 15 amino acids. CDR1 and CDR2 (germline): SGDLS, YYNGEE. The CDR3 loop is CASSQISGGFAEQFF. CDR3 nucleotide sequence: TGTGCCAGCAGCCAGATAAGCGGCGGGTTTGCTGAGCAGTTCTTC.

On this clone itself: The same CDR3 can be traced to other DNA sequences in this sample. This chain uses TRBV2 with TRBJ1-6, with a weak D call TRBD1 (5 bases). CDR3 length: 14 amino acids. V dropped 6 bases and J dropped 10 bases, with 16 bases sitting between them. The germline CDR1 and CDR2 sequences are SNHLY and FYNNEI. The CDR3 DNA reads as TGTGCCAGCAGCTTAGACAGACTTAACTCACCCCTCCACTTT. This gives the protein CASSLDRLNSPLHF. The whole variable domain, filled in from reference TRBV2 and TRBJ1-6, reads EPEVTQTPSHQVTQMGQEVILRCVPISNHLYFYWYRQILGQKVEFLVSFYNNEISEKSEIFDDQFSVERPDGSNFTLKIRSTKLEDSAMYFCASSLDRLNSPLHFGNGTRLTVT.

This clone was seen once. This could be a read error, since a much larger clone is one nucleotide away. The J gene is TRBJ1-2, the V gene TRBV5-6, with D possibly being TRBD1 (5 bases). Germline values: CDR1 SGHDT, CDR2 YYEEEE. The CDR3 length is 11 residues. Trimming pared 2 bases from V and 7 bases from J, leaving 6 bases between. The CDR3 DNA reads TGTGCCAGCAGCTTCAGGGCTGGCTACACCTTC. Its translation is CASSFRAGYTF.

The CDR3 region has the DNA TGTGCCTGGAGTAGGGGGCTCGGGGCCCGTGGGGCCAACGTCCTGACTTTC. Translation gives CAWSRGLGARGANVLTF. The rearrangement links TRBV30 to TRBJ2-6; 7 nucleotides match TRBD1. In germline, CDR1 is GTSNPN, CDR2 SVGIG (reference sequence). The CDR3 runs to 17 residues. The V segment lost 2 bases and the J segment 3 bases; nucleotides outside the gene matches: 10.

J is TRBJ2-2 and V is TRBV5-1; no firm D call. Germline assignment: CDR1 SGHRS and CDR2 YFSETQ. V was trimmed by 0 bases and J by 4 bases, leaving 4 bases between them. This CDR3 spans 13 amino acids. CDR3 region: CASSLVSTGELFF. Here the CDR3 DNA reads TGCGCCAGCAGCTTGGTCAGCACCGGGGAGCTGTTTTTT.

DNA for the CDR3: TGTGCCAGCAGGACGACGAGTATTGGGAGTGAAAAACTGTTTTTT. The encoded protein is CASRTTSIGSEKLFF. The rearrangement joins TRBV2 to TRBJ1-4; no clear D. CDR1 SNHLY and CDR2 FYNNEI come from the germline V gene. V lost 6 bases to trimming and J lost 7 bases, with 18 bases between them. The CDR3 runs to 15 residues.

This chain connects TRBV10-1 to TRBJ2-3; D gene ambiguous. From germline, CDR1 is WNHNN and CDR2 SYGVQD (reference sequence). This CDR3 region has 13 residues. Deletions cut 0 bases from V and 8 bases from J, with 9 bases between. The CDR3 loop reads CASSESSPFTQYF. In DNA form, the CDR3 reads TGCGCCAGCAGTGAGTCGAGTCCGTTTACGCAGTATTTT.

This chain connects TRBV9 to TRBJ1-1; D perhaps matches TRBD1 (5 bases). V lost 0 bases, J lost 4 bases, and 13 bases lay in between. Germline CDR1 SGDLS, CDR2 YYNGEE. The CDR3 has 15 residues. The CDR3 spells CASSVGSGWATEAFF. As DNA, the CDR3 is TGTGCCAGCAGCGTAGGATCAGGGTGGGCCACTGAAGCTTTCTTT. The whole variable domain, filled in from reference TRBV9 and TRBJ1-1, reads DSGVTQTPKHLITATGQRVTLRCSPRSGDLSVYWYQQSLDQGLQFLIQYYNGEERAKGNILERFSAQQFPDLHSELNLSSLELGDSALYFCASSVGSGWATEAFFGQGTRLTVV.

This clone has a handful of counts. The chain links TRBV7-9 to TRBJ1-1; 8 bases match TRBD1. Germline V gene sequence: CDR1 SEHNR, CDR2 FQNEAQ (reference sequence). J lost 3 bases, V lost 5 bases, and 17 bases had no gene match. The CDR3 is 18 amino acids. CDR3 residues: CASSRQIKNRGADTEAFF. The CDR3 DNA reads as TGTGCCAGCAGCCGCCAAATCAAAAACAGGGGGGCGGACACTGAAGCTTTCTTT.

This chain connects TRBV27 to TRBJ2-7; 9 bases match TRBD2. After removal of 6 bases from V and 3 bases from J, the junction contained 6 bases not matched to a gene. Germline V gives CDR1 MNHEY, CDR2 SMNVEV (reference sequence). The CDR3 consists of 14 residues. CDR3 residues: CASRGAGGYYEQYF. The CDR3 DNA reads as TGTGCCAGCAGAGGGGCGGGGGGGTACTACGAGCAGTACTTC.

The CDR3 sequence: CASSLLRGSSYEQYF. The CDR3 region has the DNA TGTGCCAGCAGTCTCCTCAGGGGATCGTCCTACGAGCAGTACTTC. The J gene is TRBJ2-7, the V gene TRBV7-2; TRBD1 might be the D (6 bases). CDR1 SGHTA and CDR2 FQGNSA come from the germline V gene. The CDR3 is 15 amino acids. With 6 bases removed from V and 1 base from J, the gap between germline ends came to 16 bases.

This chain uses TRBV2 with TRBJ1-1; D is unclear. Germline-derived CDR1 and CDR2 are SNHLY and FYNNEI. The CDR3 is 15 amino acids. Between the trimmed V and J ends, which lost 3 bases and 1 base, there was a span of 12 bases. The CDR3 loop is CASSETFWRNTEAFF. The CDR3 DNA reads TGTGCCAGCAGTGAGACCTTCTGGAGGAACACTGAAGCTTTCTTT. Based on the CDR3 plus reference TRBV2 and TRBJ1-1, the full variable domain is EPEVTQTPSHQVTQMGQEVILRCVPISNHLYFYWYRQILGQKVEFLVSFYNNEISEKSEIFDDQFSVERPDGSNFTLKIRSTKLEDSAMYFCASSETFWRNTEAFFGQGTRLTVV.